Listed below are T cell receptor beta chains from one sample, sequenced in a study of Ad26.COV2.S vaccination and SARS-CoV-2 variants. Sequenced by immunoSEQ multiplex PCR; TCRdb stores in-frame clones only, minus some. The table records about 680,000 clones, roughly 90% of them present only once. The sample consisted of peripheral blood, taken in a trial of Ad26.COV2.S vaccine versus placebo. The source of these receptors is a person between 18 and 59 years old who received the Ad26.COV2.S COVID-19 vaccine or a placebo. Each CDR3 is given with its conserved first and last residue. D genes are given only for firm matches. Clone size appears in some rows only: once, few, many, or a class for an expanded clone.

d_gene | j_gene | v_gene | abundance | CDR3aa | CDR3nt
NA | TRBJ1-1 | TRBV11-2 | NA | CASSAYKISANTEAFF | TGTGCCAGCAGCGCCTACAAGATATCGGCGAACACTGAAGCTTTCTTT
TRBD2 | TRBJ2-7 | TRBV7-2 | NA | CASSLRLAGGHEQYF | TGTGCCAGCAGCCTACGACTAGCGGGGGGCCACGAGCAGTACTTC
TRBD1 | TRBJ2-6 | TRBV7-2 | once | CASSLAQGATSGANVLTF | TGTGCCAGCAGCTTAGCGCAGGGGGCGACCTCTGGGGCCAACGTCCTGACTTTC
NA | TRBJ1-3 | TRBV4-2 | NA | CASSRISLGERNTIYF | TGTGCCAGCAGCCGGATCTCCTTGGGGGAGAGAAACACCATATATTTT
NA | TRBJ1-2 | TRBV2 | NA | CASSDPTVPSHYGYTF | TGTGCCAGCAGTGACCCGACCGTTCCCTCCCACTATGGCTACACCTTC
TRBD2 | TRBJ2-5 | TRBV9 | NA | CASSPGLASTETQYF | TGTGCCAGCAGCCCGGGACTAGCGTCTACGGAGACCCAGTACTTC
NA | TRBJ1-2 | TRBV7-2 | NA | CASSLGGGGLSYGYTF | TGTGCCAGCAGCTTAGGCGGCGGTGGGCTTAGCTATGGCTACACCTTC
NA | TRBJ2-3 | TRBV7-9 | NA | CASSPREQGTSTDTQYF | TGTGCCAGCAGCCCTAGGGAACAGGGCACTAGCACAGATACGCAGTATTTT
NA | TRBJ2-7 | TRBV7-2 | NA | CASSSAGAYEQYF | TGTGCCAGCAGCTCCGCAGGGGCCTACGAGCAGTACTTC
NA | TRBJ2-7 | TRBV24-1 | NA | CATSDSAVYEQYF | TGTGCCACCAGTGATTCGGCAGTTTACGAGCAGTACTTC
NA | TRBJ1-3 | TRBV7-2 | NA | CASSPGPGVGNTIYF | TGTGCCAGCAGCCCCGGCCCCGGGGTCGGAAACACCATATATTTT
TRBD2 | TRBJ2-2 | TRBV10-3 | NA | CAISVEAGGNTGELFF | TGTGCCATCAGTGTGGAAGCGGGGGGGAACACCGGGGAGCTGTTTTTT
NA | TRBJ2-7 | TRBV9 | NA | CASSVDQDGSSYEQYF | TGTGCCAGCAGCGTAGATCAAGACGGGAGCTCCTACGAGCAGTACTTC
TRBD2 | TRBJ2-4 | TRBV11-1 | NA | CASSLERGSKNIQYF | TGTGCCAGCAGCTTAGAGCGGGGTTCCAAAAACATTCAGTACTTC
TRBD1 | TRBJ2-2 | TRBV11-2 | NA | CASSSEGTGANTGELFF | TGTGCCAGCAGCTCCGAAGGGACAGGCGCGAACACCGGGGAGCTGTTTTTT
TRBD1 | TRBJ1-2 | TRBV14 | once | CASSQVQTGNYGYTF | TGTGCCAGCAGCCAAGTCCAGACAGGGAACTATGGCTACACCTTC
TRBD2 | TRBJ2-3 | TRBV24-1 | NA | CATSDRSGTYTDTQYF | TGTGCCACCAGTGACCGGAGCGGGACGTATACAGATACGCAGTATTTT
NA | TRBJ1-3 | TRBV2 | NA | CASLNQGLSGNTIYF | TGTGCCAGCCTAAATCAGGGTCTCTCTGGAAACACCATATATTTT
NA | TRBJ1-2 | TRBV7-9 | NA | CASSPSRSANYGYTF | TGTGCCAGCAGCCCCTCTCGGTCCGCTAACTATGGCTACACCTTC
TRBD2 | TRBJ2-7 | TRBV6-5 | NA | CASSPGLAGGEQYF | TGTGCCAGCAGCCCCGGACTAGCGGGAGGTGAGCAGTACTTC
NA | TRBJ1-1 | TRBV5-4 | NA | CASSEKKGNTEAFF | TGTGCCAGCAGCGAAAAAAAGGGGAACACTGAAGCTTTCTTT
TRBD1 | TRBJ1-5 | TRBV27 | NA | CASSPGTGTPQPQHF | TGTGCCAGCAGTCCCGGGACAGGGACCCCACAGCCCCAGCATTTT
NA | TRBJ2-7 | TRBV2 | NA | CATGARGGSYEQYF | TGTGCCACTGGGGCGCGGGGTGGCTCCTACGAGCAGTACTTC
NA | TRBJ1-1 | TRBV5-6 | NA | CASTFGGRNTEAFF | TGTGCCAGCACCTTCGGGGGGCGTAACACTGAAGCTTTCTTT
NA | TRBJ1-2 | TRBV28 | few | CASSLGTYGYTF | TGTGCCAGCAGTTTAGGGACCTATGGCTACACCTTC
NA | TRBJ2-5 | TRBV5-1 | NA | CASSPPGPAQYF | TGCGCCAGCAGCCCTCCTGGTCCGGCCCAGTACTTC
TRBD2 | TRBJ2-1 | TRBV10-2 | NA | CASKTGTSGYNEQFF | TGCGCCAGCAAGACCGGGACTAGCGGGTACAATGAGCAGTTCTTC